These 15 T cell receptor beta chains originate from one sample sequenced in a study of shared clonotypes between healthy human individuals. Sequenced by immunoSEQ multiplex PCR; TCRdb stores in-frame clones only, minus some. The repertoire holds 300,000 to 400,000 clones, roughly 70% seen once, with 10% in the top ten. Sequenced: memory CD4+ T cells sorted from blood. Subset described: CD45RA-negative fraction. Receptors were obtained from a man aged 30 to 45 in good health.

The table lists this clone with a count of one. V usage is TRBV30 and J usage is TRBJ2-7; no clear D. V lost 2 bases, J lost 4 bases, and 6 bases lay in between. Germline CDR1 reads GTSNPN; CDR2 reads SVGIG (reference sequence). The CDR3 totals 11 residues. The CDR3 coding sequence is TGTGCCTGGAGTACCCAATACGAGCAGTACTTC. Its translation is CAWSTQYEQYF.

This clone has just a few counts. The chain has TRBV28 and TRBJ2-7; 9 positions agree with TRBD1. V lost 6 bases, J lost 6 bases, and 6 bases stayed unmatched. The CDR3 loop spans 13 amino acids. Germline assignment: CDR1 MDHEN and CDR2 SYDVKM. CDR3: CASRHTGGGEQYF. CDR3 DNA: TGTGCCAGCAGACACACAGGGGGCGGCGAGCAGTACTTC.

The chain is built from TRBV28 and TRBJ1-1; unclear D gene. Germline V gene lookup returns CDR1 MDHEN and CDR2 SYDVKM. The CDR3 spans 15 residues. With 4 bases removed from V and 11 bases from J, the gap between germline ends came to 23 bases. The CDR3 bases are TGTGCCAGCAGTTCTCCCCTTGGGGAGCATTTGTTGGCTTTCTTT. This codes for CASSSPLGEHLLAFF. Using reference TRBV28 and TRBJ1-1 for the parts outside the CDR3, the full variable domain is DVKVTQSSRYLVKRTGEKVFLECVQDMDHENMFWYRQDPGLGLRLIYFSYDVKMKEKGDIPEGYSVSREKKERFSLILESASTNQTSMYLCASSSPLGEHLLAFFGQGTRLTVV.

The CDR3 coding sequence is TGTGCCACCAGCAGAGATTTGTTCGGGACAGGAGTTGGGGAGCAGTACTTC. Translated: CATSRDLFGTGVGEQYF. The chain is built from TRBV15 and TRBJ2-7; 8 nucleotides agree with TRBD1. The V segment lost 0 bases and the J segment 7 bases; nucleotides outside the gene matches: 14. Germline lookup yields CDR1 LNHNV and CDR2 YYDKDF (reference sequence). The CDR3 runs to 17 residues.

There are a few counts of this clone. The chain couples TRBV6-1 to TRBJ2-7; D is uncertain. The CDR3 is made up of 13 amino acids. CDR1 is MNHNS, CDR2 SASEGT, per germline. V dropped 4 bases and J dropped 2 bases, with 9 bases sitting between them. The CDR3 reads CASSVDVTYEQYF. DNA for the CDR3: TGTGCCAGCAGTGTGGACGTTACCTACGAGCAGTACTTC.

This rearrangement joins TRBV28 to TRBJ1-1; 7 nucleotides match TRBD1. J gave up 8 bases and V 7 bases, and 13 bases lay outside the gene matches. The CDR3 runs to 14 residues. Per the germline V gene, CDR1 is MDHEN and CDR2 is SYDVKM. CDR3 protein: CASNPPGQLKEAFF. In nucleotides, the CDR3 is TGTGCCAGCAACCCGCCGGGACAGCTAAAAGAAGCTTTCTTT.

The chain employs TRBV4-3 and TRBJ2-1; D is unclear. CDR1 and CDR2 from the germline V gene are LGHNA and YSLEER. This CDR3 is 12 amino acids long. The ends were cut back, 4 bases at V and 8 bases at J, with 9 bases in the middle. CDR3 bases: TGCGCCAGCAGCCTAACGACGTATGAGCAGTTCTTC. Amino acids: CASSLTTYEQFF.

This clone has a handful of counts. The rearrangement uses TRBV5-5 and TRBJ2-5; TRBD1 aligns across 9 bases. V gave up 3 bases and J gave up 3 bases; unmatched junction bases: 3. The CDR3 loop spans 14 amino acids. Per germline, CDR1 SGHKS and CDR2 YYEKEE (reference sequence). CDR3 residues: CASSSRTGEETQYF. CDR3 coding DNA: TGTGCCAGCAGCTCCAGGACAGGGGAAGAGACCCAGTACTTC.

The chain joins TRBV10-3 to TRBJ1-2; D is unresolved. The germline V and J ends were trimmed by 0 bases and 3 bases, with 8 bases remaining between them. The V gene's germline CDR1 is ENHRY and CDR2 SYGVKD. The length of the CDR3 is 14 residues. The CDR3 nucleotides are TGTGCCATCAGTGAGTCCGGGGTCTACTATGGCTACACCTTC. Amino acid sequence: CAISESGVYYGYTF.

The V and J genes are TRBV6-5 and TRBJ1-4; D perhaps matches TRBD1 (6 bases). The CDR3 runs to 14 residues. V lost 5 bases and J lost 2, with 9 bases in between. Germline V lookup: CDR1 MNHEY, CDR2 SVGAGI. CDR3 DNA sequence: TGTGCCAGCAGTGGCAGGGGTACTAATGAAAAACTGTTTTTT. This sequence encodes CASSGRGTNEKLFF.

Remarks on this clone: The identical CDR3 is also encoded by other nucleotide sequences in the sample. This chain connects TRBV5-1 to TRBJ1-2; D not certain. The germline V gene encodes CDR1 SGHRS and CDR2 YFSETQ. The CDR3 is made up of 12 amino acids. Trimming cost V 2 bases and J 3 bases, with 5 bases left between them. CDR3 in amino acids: CASSLDDYGYTF. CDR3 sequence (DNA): TGCGCCAGCAGCTTAGACGACTATGGCTACACCTTC.

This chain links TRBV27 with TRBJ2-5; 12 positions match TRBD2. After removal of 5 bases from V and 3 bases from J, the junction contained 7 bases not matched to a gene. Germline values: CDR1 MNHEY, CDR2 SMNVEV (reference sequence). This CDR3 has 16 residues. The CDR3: CASSGRLAGVKETQYF. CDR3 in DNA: TGTGCCAGCAGTGGCCGACTAGCGGGAGTGAAAGAGACCCAGTACTTC.

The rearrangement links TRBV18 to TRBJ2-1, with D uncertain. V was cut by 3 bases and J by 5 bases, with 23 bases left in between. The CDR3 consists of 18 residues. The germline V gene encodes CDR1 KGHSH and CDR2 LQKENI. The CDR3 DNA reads TGTGCCAGCTCACCGTTTGAACAAACTACCGGCCAAAACAATGAGCAGTTCTTC. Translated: CASSPFEQTTGQNNEQFF.

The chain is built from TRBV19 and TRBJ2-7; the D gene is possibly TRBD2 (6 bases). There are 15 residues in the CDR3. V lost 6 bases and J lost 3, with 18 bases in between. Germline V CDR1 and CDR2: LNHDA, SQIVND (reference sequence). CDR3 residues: CASSSGAKAHYEQYF. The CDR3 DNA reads TGTGCCAGTAGCTCGGGAGCGAAAGCCCACTACGAGCAGTACTTC.

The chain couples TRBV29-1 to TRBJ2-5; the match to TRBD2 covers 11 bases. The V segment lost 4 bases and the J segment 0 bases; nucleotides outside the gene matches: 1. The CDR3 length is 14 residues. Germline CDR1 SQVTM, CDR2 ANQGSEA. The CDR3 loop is CSVGGLADQETQYF. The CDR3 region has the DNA TGCAGCGTTGGGGGACTAGCGGACCAAGAGACCCAGTACTTC.